This record covers a single T cell receptor beta chain. The antigen remains undetermined. Combining a sample-barcoded 5' primer with a J-beta primer mix, a second PCR ran for roughly 6 to 12 cycles. All cDNA molecules were each tagged by a template-switch adaptor with 12 random nucleotides. TCRdb passed the 5' RACE reads through MiXCR, listing each CDR3 protein once. The sample consists of 650,000 to 700,000 distinct CDR3 sequences, over 40% of them appearing once. The sample is drawn from a study of blood T cells in healthy people across ages. General study findings and limits: Per million T cells, TCR beta diversity dropped roughly linearly as age increased. Unsorted PBMC input precluded a conclusive naive versus antigen-experienced comparison.

The length of the CDR3 is 15 residues. Between the trimmed V and J ends, which lost 5 bases and 10 bases, there was a span of 18 bases. This chain joins TRBV12-3 or TRBV12-4 and TRBJ2-6; either TRBD1 or TRBD2 may fit D (6 bases each). The clonotype comes from a woman of 80 years or more in good health. The source material was blood. DNA for the CDR3: TGTGCCAGCAGTCCTTCCAGGGGAGGACCGAACGTCCTGACTTTC. Amino acids: CASSPSRGGPNVLTF.